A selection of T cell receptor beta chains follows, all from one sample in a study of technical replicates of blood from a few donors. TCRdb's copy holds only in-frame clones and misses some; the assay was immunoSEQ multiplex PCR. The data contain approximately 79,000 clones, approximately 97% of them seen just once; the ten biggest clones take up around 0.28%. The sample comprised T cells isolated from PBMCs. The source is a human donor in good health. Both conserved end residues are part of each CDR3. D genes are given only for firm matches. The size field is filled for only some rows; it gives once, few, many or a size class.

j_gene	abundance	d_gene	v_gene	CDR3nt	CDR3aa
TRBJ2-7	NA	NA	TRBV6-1	TGTGCCAGCAGTGAAGCTAGCGTCCTAGGGGAGCAGTACTTC	CASSEASVLGEQYF
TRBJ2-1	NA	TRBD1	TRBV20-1	TGCAGTGCGGCAGGGGGAAATGAGCAGTTCTTC	CSAAGGNEQFF
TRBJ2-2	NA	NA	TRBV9	TGTGCCAGCAGCGTTGGGACTCCTATCGAGACCGGGGAGCTGTTTTTT	CASSVGTPIETGELFF
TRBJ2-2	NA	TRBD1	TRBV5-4	TGTGCCAGCAGCCTTTCTTACAGGGGCAACACCGGGGAGCTGTTTTTT	CASSLSYRGNTGELFF
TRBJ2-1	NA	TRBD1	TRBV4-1	TGCGCCAGCAGCCAAGATCCGGGACAGGGGGCGCTAAATGAGCAGTTCTTC	CASSQDPGQGALNEQFF
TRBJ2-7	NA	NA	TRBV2	TGTGCCAGCAGTGAATATCGGGGGACCTACGAGCAGTACTTC	CASSEYRGTYEQYF
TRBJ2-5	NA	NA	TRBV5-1	TGCGCCAGCAGCGGGGGGGAGACCCAGTACTTC	CASSGGETQYF
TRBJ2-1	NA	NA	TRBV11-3	TGTGCCAGCAGCTTGGAGGGTTCGGATGAGCAGTTCTTC	CASSLEGSDEQFF
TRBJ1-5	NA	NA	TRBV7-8	TGTGCCAGCAGCGCACGGCGGGGGGGTAACCAGCCCCAGCATTTT	CASSARRGGNQPQHF
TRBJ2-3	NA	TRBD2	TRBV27	TGTGCCAGCAGCCCTACTAGCGGGAGCCTTATCCGGGCAGATACGCAGTATTTT	CASSPTSGSLIRADTQYF
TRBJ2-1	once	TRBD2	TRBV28	TGTGCCAGCCCCCCAGCGGGAGTACACAATGAGCAGTTCTTC	CASPPAGVHNEQFF
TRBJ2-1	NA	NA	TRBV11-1	TGTGCCAGCACCCGAGTCCGTTTAGCGGCCTACAATGAGCAGTTCTTC	CASTRVRLAAYNEQFF
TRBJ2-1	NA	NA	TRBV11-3	TGTGCCAGCAGCTTAGTGGGGGGGCAGTTCTCCTACAATGAGCAGTTCTTC	CASSLVGGQFSYNEQFF
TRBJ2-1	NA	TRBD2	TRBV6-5	TGTGCCAGCAGTCCGGGGACTAGCCCTGGGGACGAGCAGTTCTTC	CASSPGTSPGDEQFF
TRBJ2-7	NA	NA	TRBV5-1	TGCGCCAGCAGCTCAAATCGTCACGGGATCTCCACCTACGAGCAGTACTTC	CASSSNRHGISTYEQYF
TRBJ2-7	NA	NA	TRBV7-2	TGTGCCAGCAGCTCTAACTACGAGCAGTACTTC	CASSSNYEQYF
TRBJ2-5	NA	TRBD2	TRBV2	TGTCCCCAGCGGGAGCTTTTAGAGACCCAGTACTTC	CPQRELLETQYF
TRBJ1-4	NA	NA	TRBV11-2	TGTGCCAGCAGCCCGGGGGACAATGAAAAACTGTTTTTT	CASSPGDNEKLFF
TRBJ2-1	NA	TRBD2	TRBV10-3	TGTGCCATCAGTACTAGCGGTACCTACAATGAGCAGTTCTTC	CAISTSGTYNEQFF
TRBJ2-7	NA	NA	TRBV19	TGTGCCAGTAGTGTTAACAGGGCGTCCTACGAGCAGTACTTC	CASSVNRASYEQYF
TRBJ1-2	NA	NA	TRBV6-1	TGTGCCAGCATGCCCACGGGATTCGATGGCTACACCTTC	CASMPTGFDGYTF
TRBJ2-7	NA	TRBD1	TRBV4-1	TGCGCCAGCAGCCTATACTCCAGGGGGCGCGTCCCCTACGAGCAGTACTTC	CASSLYSRGRVPYEQYF
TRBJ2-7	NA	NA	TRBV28	TGTGCCAGCAGTTATGAGGTAATGGTACGTAGCTACGAGCAGTACTTC	CASSYEVMVRSYEQYF
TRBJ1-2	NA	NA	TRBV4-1	TGCGCCAGCAGCCAAGTAGGGGGGGCTAACTATGGCTACACCTTC	CASSQVGGANYGYTF
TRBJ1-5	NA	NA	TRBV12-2	TGTGCAAGTCGCTTACGAGAGAGGGGGCTTGATAGCAATCAGCCCCAGCATTTT	CASRLRERGLDSNQPQHF
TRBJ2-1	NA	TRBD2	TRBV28	TGTGCCAGCAGTTTATACCAACTAGCGAACAATGAGCAGTTCTTC	CASSLYQLANNEQFF
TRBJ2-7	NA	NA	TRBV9	TGTGCCAGCAGCGTCGATGGAGTTTCTACCGTCGAGCAGTACTTC	CASSVDGVSTVEQYF
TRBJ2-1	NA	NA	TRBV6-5	TGTGCCAGCAGTTACTTTCTCTCCCGACTGCACAATGAGCAGTTCTTC	CASSYFLSRLHNEQFF
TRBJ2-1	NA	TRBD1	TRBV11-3	TGTGCCAGCAGCTTATACTCGGGACAGTACAATGAGCAGTTCTTC	CASSLYSGQYNEQFF
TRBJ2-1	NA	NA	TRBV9	TGTGCCAGCAGCGTAGAGGGGTCCCCCTACAATGAGCAGTTCTTC	CASSVEGSPYNEQFF
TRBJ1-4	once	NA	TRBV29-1	TGCAGCGCTGAGGGAGGCGAAAAACTGTTTTTT	CSAEGGEKLFF
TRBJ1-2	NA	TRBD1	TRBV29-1	TGCAGCGTCTTCAGGGGGCTATTTTATGGCTACACCTTC	CSVFRGLFYGYTF
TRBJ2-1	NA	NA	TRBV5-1	TGCGCCAGCAGCTTGGCGATAGAGGCCTACAATGAGCAGTTCTTC	CASSLAIEAYNEQFF
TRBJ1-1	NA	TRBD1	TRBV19	TGTGCCAGTAGTCCGGGACAGAGCTTTGAAGCTTTCTTT	CASSPGQSFEAFF
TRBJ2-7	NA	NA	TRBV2	TGTGCCAGCAGGGAGGTGGAGGTAATCTACGAGCAGTACTTC	CASREVEVIYEQYF
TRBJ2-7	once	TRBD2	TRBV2	TGTGCCAGCAGTGAAAAAGCGGGAGAAGCTTCCTACGAGCAGTACTTC	CASSEKAGEASYEQYF
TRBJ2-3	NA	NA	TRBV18	TGTGCCAGCTCGCTCGAGGGCAGGGGGGCAGATACGCAGTATTTT	CASSLEGRGADTQYF
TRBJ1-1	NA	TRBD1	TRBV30	TGTGCCTGGAAGGGAAGGGGGCGTATTGGCGTCACTGAAGCTTTCTTT	CAWKGRGRIGVTEAFF
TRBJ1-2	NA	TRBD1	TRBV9	TGTGCCAGCAGAAACCACAGGGGGGACTATGGCTACACCTTC	CASRNHRGDYGYTF
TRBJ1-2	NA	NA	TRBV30	TGTGCCTGCGTCCCGACTCGTGGCTACACCTTC	CACVPTRGYTF
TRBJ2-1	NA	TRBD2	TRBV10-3	TGTGCCATCAGTGATGGCCTAGCGGGAGGCTATGAGCAGTTCTTC	CAISDGLAGGYEQFF
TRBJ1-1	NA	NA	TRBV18	TGTGCCAGCTCACCCATTAGAGGGGGGAACACTGAAGCTTTCTTT	CASSPIRGGNTEAFF
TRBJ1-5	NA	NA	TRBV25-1	TGTGCCAGCAGTGACAGATATAGCAATCAGCCCCAGCATTTT	CASSDRYSNQPQHF
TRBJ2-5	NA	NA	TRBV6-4	TGTGCCAGCACCCAGGGACACCCAGAGACCCAGTACTTC	CASTQGHPETQYF
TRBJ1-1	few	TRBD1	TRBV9	TGTGCCAGCAGCGCACCGACAGGGGGGAACACTGAAGCTTTCTTT	CASSAPTGGNTEAFF
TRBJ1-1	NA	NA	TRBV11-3	TGTGCCAGCAGCTTATATGGAGGGGCTGGGATGAACACTGAAGCTTTCTTT	CASSLYGGAGMNTEAFF
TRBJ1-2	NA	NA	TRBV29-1	TGCAGCGTAAACAGGGACTATGGCTACACCTTC	CSVNRDYGYTF
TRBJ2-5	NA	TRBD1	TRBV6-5	TGTGCCAGCAGTTTGTACAGGGGGCAGGCGGAGACCCAGTACTTC	CASSLYRGQAETQYF
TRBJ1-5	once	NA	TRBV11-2	TGTGCCAGCAGCTCACAACAGGCTACTCAGCCCCAGCATTTT	CASSSQQATQPQHF